This T cell receptor (beta chain) is drawn from a study of cytomegalovirus exposure and HLA in healthy donors. This PCR relied on a set of 60 Vbeta primers and 13 Jbeta primers. Authors' methods: In a later analysis, the count reached some 75 million unique TCR beta chains, with approximately 11 million shared. Measured with immunoSEQ multiplex PCR; TCRdb has only the in-frame clones, and not every one. The V and J calls and the clone size are those of that table, but D and trimming were determined from the DNA. This sample has more than 80,000 clones; approximately 72% occur once, and the top ten carry 12% to 15%. V shed 6 bases and J shed 8 bases, with 12 bases lying between them. Germline CDR1 MNHEY, CDR2 SVGAGI. There are 12 residues in the CDR3. On this clone: The antigen is unknown.

Study-wide results and limits: Rare sequences made up most TCRs, while some public TCRs were found in many donors. Later on, an analysis showed TCR association rates differing by HLA locus, with DRB1 the most and HLA-C the fewest. About 87% or about 30% of the time was how often most TCR beta V segments were productive, according to an earlier analysis.

This receptor was obtained from a woman aged 70-85 years in good health and CMV-seropositive. Sequences were obtained from PBMCs. The chain links TRBV6-5 to TRBJ2-3; D is unresolved. The CDR3: CASRPSSGTQYF. CDR3 DNA: TGTGCCAGCAGGCCCTCCTCCGGTACGCAGTATTTT.